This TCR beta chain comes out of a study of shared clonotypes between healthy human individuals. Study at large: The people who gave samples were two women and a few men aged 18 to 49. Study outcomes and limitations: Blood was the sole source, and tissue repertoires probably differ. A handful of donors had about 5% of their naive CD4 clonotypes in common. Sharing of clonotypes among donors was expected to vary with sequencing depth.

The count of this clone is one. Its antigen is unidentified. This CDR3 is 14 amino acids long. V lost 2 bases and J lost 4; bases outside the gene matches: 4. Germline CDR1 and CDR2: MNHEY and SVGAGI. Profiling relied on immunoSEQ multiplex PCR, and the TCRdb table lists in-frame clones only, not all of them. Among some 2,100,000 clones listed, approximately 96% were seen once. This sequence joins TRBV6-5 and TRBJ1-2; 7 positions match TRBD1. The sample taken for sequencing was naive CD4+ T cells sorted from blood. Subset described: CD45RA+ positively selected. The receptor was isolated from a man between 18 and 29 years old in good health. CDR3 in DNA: TGTGCCAGCAGTTACGACAGGGAAGGCTATGGCTACACCTTC. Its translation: CASSYDREGYGYTF.